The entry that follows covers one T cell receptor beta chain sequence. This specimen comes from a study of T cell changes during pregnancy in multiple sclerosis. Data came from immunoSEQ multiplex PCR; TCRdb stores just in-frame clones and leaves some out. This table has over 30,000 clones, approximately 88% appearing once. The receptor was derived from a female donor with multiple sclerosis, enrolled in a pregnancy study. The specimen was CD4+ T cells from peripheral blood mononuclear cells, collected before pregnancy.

The CDR3 protein is CASSLAGYGTGELFF. CDR3 DNA: TGCGCCAGCAGCTTGGCAGGGTATGGCACCGGGGAGCTGTTTTTT. The chain has TRBV5-1 and TRBJ2-2; D perhaps matches TRBD1 (5 bases). The CDR3 consists of 15 residues. The V and J ends lost 0 bases and 4 bases respectively, with 10 bases between them. Germline V lookup: CDR1 SGHRS, CDR2 YFSETQ.